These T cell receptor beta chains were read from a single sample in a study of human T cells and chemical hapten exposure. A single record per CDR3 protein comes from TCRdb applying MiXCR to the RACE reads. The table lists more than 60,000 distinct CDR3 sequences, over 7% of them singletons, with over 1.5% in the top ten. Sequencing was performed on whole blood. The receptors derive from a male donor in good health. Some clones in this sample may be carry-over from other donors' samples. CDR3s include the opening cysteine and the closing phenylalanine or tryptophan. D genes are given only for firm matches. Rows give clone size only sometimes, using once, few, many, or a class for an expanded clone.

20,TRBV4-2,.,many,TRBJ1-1,TGTGCCAGCAGCCAAGACTCGTTCGGGGTGGGAGGGGGTCCGAACACTGAAGCTTTCTTT,CASSQDSFGVGGGPNTEAFF
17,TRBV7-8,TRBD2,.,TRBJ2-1,TGTGCCAGCAGCTTAGGAGGACTAGCCCGACCCTACAATGAGCAGTTCTTC,CASSLGGLARPYNEQFF
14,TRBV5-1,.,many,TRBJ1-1,TGCGCCAGCAGCTCAGTTACAGGGAGTACTGAAGCTTTCTTT,CASSSVTGSTEAFF
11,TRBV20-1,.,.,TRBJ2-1,TGCAGTGCTACCCAGTACAATGAGCAGTTCTTC,CSATQYNEQFF
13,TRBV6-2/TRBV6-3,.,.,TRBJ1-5,TGTGCCAGCAGTTACCCGTTTCCTCAGCCCCAGCATTTT,CASSYPFPQPQHF
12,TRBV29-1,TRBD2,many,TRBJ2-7,TGCAGCGCCGCGGGAGTCTCCTACGAGCAGTACTTC,CSAAGVSYEQYF
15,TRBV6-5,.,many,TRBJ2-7,TGTGCCAGCAGTTACTCCTCGGGGGTTGTAGGCGAGCAGTACTTC,CASSYSSGVVGEQYF
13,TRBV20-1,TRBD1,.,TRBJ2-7,TGCAGTGCAACGGACAGGGACGTCTACGAGCAGTACTTC,CSATDRDVYEQYF
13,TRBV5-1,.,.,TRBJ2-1,TGCGCCAGCAGCTTGGGGGGGCGGAATGAGCAGTTCTTC,CASSLGGRNEQFF
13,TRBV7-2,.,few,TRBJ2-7,TGTGCCAGCAGCCTGAGTCTTTCCTACGAGCAGTACTTC,CASSLSLSYEQYF
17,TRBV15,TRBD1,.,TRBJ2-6,TGTGCCACCAGCAGGGGACAGGGAGGAATGGGGGCCAACGTCCTGACTTTC,CATSRGQGGMGANVLTF
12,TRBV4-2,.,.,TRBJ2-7,TGTGCCAGCAGCCAAGAGGGTTACGAGCAGTACTTC,CASSQEGYEQYF
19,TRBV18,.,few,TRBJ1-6,TGTGCCAGCTCACCGGGAATCAGACAGGCGACTAACTATAATTCACCCCTCCACTTT,CASSPGIRQATNYNSPLHF
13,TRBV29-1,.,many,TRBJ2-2,TGCAGCGTTGTCCGAGAGAACACCGGGGAGCTGTTTTTT,CSVVRENTGELFF
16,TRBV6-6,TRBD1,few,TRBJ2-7,TGTGCCAGCAGTTACCCCCGGGACAGGGGTTCCTACGAGCAGTACTTC,CASSYPRDRGSYEQYF
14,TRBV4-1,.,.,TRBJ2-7,TGCGCCAGCAGTTACGGGTCGCGCTCCTACGAGCAGTACTTC,CASSYGSRSYEQYF
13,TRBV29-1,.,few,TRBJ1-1,TGCAGCGTTGTTCAGAACAGGAACACTGAAGCTTTCTTT,CSVVQNRNTEAFF
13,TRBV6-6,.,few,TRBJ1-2,TGTGCCAGCAGTCCGGCGACAAACTATGGCTACACCTTC,CASSPATNYGYTF
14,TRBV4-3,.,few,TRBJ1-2,TGCGCCAGCAGCCAAGGATACTCTAACTATGGCTACACCTTC,CASSQGYSNYGYTF
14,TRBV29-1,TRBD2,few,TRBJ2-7,TGCAGCGTTGAACCCCTGGGGGGGTACCGCGAGCAGTACTTC,CSVEPLGGYREQYF
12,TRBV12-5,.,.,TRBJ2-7,TGTGCTAGTGGTTTGGTGAGCCAGGAGCAGTACTTC,CASGLVSQEQYF
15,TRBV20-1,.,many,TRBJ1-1,TGCAGTGCTAGACAGGGTACCCGGATTAACACTGAAGCTTTCTTT,CSARQGTRINTEAFF
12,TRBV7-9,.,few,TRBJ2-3,TGTGCCAGCAGCATGAGCACAGATACGCAGTATTTT,CASSMSTDTQYF
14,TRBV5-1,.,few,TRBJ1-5,TGCGCCAGCAGCGTGGCAGGGGACAATCAGCCCCAGCATTTT,CASSVAGDNQPQHF
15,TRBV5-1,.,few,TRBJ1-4,TGCGCCAGCAGCCCGGACAGAGCAACTAATGAAAAACTGTTTTTT,CASSPDRATNEKLFF
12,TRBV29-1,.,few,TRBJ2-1,TGCAGCGTTAGTGGGGGAAGGGATGAGCAGTTCTTC,CSVSGGRDEQFF
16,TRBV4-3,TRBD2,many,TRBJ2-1,TGCGCCAGCAGCCAAGATCTGGGGAGCGGGGACAATGAGCAGTTCTTC,CASSQDLGSGDNEQFF
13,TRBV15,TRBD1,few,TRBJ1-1,TGTGCCACCAGCGGGGACAGGGGCACTGAAGCTTTCTTT,CATSGDRGTEAFF
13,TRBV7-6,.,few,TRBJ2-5,TGTGCCAGCTCGCGGGCGCTGGTGGAGACCCAGTACTTC,CASSRALVETQYF
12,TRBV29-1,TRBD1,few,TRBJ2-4,TGCAGCGCCAGGACAGGCGGAGACATTCAGTACTTC,CSARTGGDIQYF
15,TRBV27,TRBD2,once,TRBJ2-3,TGTGCCAGCAGTTTGGTACTAGCGGGAGACGATACGCAGTATTTT,CASSLVLAGDDTQYF
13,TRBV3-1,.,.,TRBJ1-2,TGTGCCAGCAGCCAAGATAGACTCTATGGCTACACCTTC,CASSQDRLYGYTF
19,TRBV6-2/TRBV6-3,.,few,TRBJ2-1,TGTGCCAGCAGTTACTCGAGTTCGGGGGGCCAAAGCTCCTACAATGAGCAGTTCTTC,CASSYSSSGGQSSYNEQFF
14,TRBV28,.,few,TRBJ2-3,TGTGCCAGCAGGCCGGGGACTAGCACAGATACGCAGTATTTT,CASRPGTSTDTQYF
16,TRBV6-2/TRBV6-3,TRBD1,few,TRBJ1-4,TGTGCCAGCAGTTTGGACAGGGGGCCGAGGAATGAAAAACTGTTTTTT,CASSLDRGPRNEKLFF
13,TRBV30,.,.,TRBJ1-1,TGTGCCTGGAGTGACCAGGGAAGCACTGAAGCTTTCTTT,CAWSDQGSTEAFF
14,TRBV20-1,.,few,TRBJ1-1,TGCAGTGCCTTCGATCGCAGTGGCCGGTCTGAAGCTTTCTTT,CSAFDRSGRSEAFF
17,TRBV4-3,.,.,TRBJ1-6,TGCGCCAGCAGCCAAGATTTTACAGGAGGGGACTATTCACCCCTCCACTTT,CASSQDFTGGDYSPLHF
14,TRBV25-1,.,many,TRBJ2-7,TGTGCCAGCAGTGACCCAAGAGGGACCTACGAGCAGTACTTC,CASSDPRGTYEQYF
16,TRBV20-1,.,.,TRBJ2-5,TGCAGTGCCCAGCGGACGGGGGTGGCCGATAAAGAGACCCAGTACTTC,CSAQRTGVADKETQYF
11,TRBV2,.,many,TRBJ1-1,TGTGCCAGCAAAATGGCAGTTGAAGCTTTCTTT,CASKMAVEAFF
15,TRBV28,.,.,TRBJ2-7,TGTGCCAGCAGTCCCCCCCTGGGGACCACAGGCGAGCAGTACTTC,CASSPPLGTTGEQYF
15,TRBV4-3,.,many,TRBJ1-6,TGCGCCAGCAGCCAAGGACAGGAAGATAATTCACCCCTCCACTTT,CASSQGQEDNSPLHF
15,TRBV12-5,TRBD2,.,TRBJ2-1,TGTGCTAGTGGTCGTAGCGGGATAGGATACAATGAGCAGTTCTTC,CASGRSGIGYNEQFF
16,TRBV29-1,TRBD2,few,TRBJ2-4,TGCAGCGTTGACGGACTAGCGGGGGGATATAAAAACATTCAGTACTTC,CSVDGLAGGYKNIQYF